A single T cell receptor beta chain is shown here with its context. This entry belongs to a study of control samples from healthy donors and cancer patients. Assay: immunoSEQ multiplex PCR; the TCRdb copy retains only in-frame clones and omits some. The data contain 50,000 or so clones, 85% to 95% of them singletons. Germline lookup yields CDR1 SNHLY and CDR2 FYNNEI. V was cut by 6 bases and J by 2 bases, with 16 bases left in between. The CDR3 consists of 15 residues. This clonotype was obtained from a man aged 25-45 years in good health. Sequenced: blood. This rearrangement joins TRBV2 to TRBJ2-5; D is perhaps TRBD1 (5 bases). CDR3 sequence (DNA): TGTGCCAGCAGCCCTAACCTACAGGTTCAAGAGACCCAGTACTTC. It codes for CASSPNLQVQETQYF.